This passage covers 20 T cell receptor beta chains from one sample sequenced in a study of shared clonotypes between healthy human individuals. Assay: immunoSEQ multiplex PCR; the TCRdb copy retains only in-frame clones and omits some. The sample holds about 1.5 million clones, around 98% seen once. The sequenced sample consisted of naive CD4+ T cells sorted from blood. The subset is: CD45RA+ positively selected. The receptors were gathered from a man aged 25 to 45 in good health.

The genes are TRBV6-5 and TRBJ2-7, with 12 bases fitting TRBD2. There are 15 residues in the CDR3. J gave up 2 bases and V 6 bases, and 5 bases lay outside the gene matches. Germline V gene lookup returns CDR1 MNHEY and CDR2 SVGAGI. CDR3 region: CASSHLAGGTYEQYF. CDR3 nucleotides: TGTGCCAGCAGCCACCTAGCGGGGGGGACCTACGAGCAGTACTTC.

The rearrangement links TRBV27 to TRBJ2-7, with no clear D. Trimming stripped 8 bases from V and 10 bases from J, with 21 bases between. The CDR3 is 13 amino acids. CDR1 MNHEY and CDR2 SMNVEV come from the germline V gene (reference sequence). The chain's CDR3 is CASRLGRKGPQYF. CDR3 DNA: TGTGCCAGCCGGTTAGGGCGTAAAGGCCCCCAGTACTTC.

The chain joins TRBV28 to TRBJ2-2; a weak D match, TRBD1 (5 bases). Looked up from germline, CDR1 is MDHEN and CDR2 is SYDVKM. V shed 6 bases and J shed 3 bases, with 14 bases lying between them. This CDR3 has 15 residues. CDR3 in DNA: TGTGCCAGCAGCCGACCCGACAGATACACCGGGGAGCTGTTTTTT. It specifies CASSRPDRYTGELFF.

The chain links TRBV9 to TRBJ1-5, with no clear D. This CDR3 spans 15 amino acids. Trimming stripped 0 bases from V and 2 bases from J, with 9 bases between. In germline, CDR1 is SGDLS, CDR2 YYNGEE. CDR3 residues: CASSVGVRGNQPQHF. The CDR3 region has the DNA TGTGCCAGCAGCGTAGGGGTCCGGGGCAATCAGCCCCAGCATTTT.

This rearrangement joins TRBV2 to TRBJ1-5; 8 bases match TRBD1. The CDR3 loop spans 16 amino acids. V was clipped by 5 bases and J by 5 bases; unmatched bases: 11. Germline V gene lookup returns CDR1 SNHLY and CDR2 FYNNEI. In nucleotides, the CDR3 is TGTGCCAGCAGTACAAACGACAGGGGAAAGGATCAGCCCCAGCATTTT. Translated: CASSTNDRGKDQPQHF.

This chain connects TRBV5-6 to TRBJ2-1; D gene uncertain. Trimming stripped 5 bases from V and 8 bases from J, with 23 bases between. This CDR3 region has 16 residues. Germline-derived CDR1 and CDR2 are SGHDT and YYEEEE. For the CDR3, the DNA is TGTGCCAGCAGGTTCCCGGGCCATGAAAATGATCATGAGCAGTTCTTC. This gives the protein CASRFPGHENDHEQFF.

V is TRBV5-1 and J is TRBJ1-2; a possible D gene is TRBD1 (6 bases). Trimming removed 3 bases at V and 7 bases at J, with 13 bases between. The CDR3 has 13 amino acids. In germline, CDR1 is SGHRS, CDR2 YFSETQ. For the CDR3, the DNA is TGCGCCAGCAGCTCGGAGGGGGTGGGTGGCTACACCTTC. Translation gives CASSSEGVGGYTF.

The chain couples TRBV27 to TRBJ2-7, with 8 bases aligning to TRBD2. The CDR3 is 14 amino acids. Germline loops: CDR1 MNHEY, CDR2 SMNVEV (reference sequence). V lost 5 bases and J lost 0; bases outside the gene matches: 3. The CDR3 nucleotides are TGTGCCAGCAGTACTACTAGCGGCTCCTACGAGCAGTACTTC. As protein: CASSTTSGSYEQYF.

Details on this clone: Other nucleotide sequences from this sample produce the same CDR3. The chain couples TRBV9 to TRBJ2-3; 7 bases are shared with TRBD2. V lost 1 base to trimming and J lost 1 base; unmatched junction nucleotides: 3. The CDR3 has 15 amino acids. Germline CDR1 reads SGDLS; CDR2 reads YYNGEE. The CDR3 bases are TGTGCCAGCAGCGTACTTGCGGGAGGCACAGATACGCAGTATTTT. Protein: CASSVLAGGTDTQYF.

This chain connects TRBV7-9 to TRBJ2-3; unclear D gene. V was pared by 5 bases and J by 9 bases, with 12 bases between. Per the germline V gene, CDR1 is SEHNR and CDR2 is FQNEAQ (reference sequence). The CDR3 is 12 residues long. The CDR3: CASSPPDDTQYF. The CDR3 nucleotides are TGTGCCAGCAGCCCACCCGACGACACGCAGTATTTT.

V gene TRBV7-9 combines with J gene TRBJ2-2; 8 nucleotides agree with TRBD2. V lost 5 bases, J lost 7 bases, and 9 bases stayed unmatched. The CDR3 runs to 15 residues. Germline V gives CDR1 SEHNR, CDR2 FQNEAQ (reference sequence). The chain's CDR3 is CASSRSGLVLGELFF. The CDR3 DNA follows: TGTGCCAGCAGCCGCTCGGGACTAGTGCTCGGGGAGCTGTTTTTT.

The CDR3 bases are TGTGCCAGCTCACTCGGGACAGGGGAATACAATGAGCAGTTCTTC. Translating gives CASSLGTGEYNEQFF. This chain uses TRBV18 with TRBJ2-1; TRBD1 matches at 10 bases. The CDR3 has 15 amino acids. The V segment lost 4 bases and the J segment 4 bases; nucleotides outside the gene matches: 4. CDR1 is KGHSH, CDR2 LQKENI, per germline.

In DNA form, the CDR3 reads TGTGCCAGCAGCTGGGAAGACACAGATACGCAGTATTTT. Translating gives CASSWEDTDTQYF. The rearrangement links TRBV5-4 to TRBJ2-3; D not resolved. Germline V gene lookup returns CDR1 SGHNT and CDR2 YYREEE (reference sequence). The CDR3 runs 13 residues. The V end was cut by 3 bases, the J end by 2 bases, with 7 bases between.

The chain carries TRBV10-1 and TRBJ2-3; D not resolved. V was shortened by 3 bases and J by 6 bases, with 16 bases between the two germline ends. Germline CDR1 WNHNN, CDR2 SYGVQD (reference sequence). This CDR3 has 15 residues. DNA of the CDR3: TGCGCCAGCAGTGACTATTTAGGAAGAGAGGATACGCAGTATTTT. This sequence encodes CASSDYLGREDTQYF.

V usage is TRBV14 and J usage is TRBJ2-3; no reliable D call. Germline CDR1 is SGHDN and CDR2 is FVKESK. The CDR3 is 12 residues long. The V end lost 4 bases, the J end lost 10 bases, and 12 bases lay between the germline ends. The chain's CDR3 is CASSRRRGPQYF. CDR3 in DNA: TGTGCCAGCAGCCGCCGTCGTGGCCCGCAGTATTTT.

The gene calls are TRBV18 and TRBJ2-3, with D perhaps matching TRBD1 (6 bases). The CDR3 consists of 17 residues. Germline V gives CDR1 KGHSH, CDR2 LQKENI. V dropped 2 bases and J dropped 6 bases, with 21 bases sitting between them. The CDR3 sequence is CASSPIPTGAASDTQYF. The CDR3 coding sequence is TGTGCCAGCTCACCAATTCCGACAGGAGCCGCATCCGATACGCAGTATTTT.

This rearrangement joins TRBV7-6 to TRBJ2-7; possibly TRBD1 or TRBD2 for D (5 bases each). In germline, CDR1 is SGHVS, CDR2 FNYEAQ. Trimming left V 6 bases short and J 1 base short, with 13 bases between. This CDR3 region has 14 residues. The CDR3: CASSPSWGSYEQYF. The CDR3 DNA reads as TGTGCCAGCAGTCCCTCATGGGGGTCCTACGAGCAGTACTTC.

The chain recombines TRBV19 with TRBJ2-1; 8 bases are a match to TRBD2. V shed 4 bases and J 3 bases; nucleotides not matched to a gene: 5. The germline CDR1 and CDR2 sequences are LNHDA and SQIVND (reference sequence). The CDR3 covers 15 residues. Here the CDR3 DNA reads TGTGCCAGTAGTAAACTAGCGGTGCGCTACAATGAGCAGTTCTTC. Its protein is CASSKLAVRYNEQFF.

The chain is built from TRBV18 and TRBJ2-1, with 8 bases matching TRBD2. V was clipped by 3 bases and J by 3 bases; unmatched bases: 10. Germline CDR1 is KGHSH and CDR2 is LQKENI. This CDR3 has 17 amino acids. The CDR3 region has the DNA TGTGCCAGCTCACCTAAGCGGGAGCTGGGTCTCTACAATGAGCAGTTCTTC. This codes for CASSPKRELGLYNEQFF.

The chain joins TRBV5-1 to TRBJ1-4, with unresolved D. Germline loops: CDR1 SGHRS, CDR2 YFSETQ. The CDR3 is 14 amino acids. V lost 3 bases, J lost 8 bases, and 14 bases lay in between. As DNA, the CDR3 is TGCGCCAGCAGCTCAGCCAACGCGGGCGAAAAACTGTTTTTT. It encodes CASSSANAGEKLFF.